The sequence of this T cell receptor beta chain was determined in a study of blood T cell repertoires in COVID-19. Study summary: In each case, the material was cDNA or gDNA derived from T cells, B-cell-depleted T cells, or PBMCs.

Germline V lookup: CDR1 SNHLY, CDR2 FYNNEI. V was trimmed by 6 bases and J by 4 bases, leaving 15 bases between them. This CDR3 is 14 amino acids long. The study assigned cohorts using participant-reported clinical history. Libraries were prepared by immunoSEQ multiplex PCR; TCRdb keeps only in-frame clonotypes and omits some of them. This sample yields a few hundred thousand clones, of which roughly 88% are seen a single time; 3.5% to 4.5% belongs to the top ten. The source material was PBMCs or T cells enriched from blood (not recorded which). The V gene is TRBV2, the J gene TRBJ1-2, with D possibly TRBD1 on 6 matching bases. This TCR derives from a woman in her 30s who had recovered from COVID-19. CDR3 residues: CASSPGGEGYGYTF. CDR3 DNA: TGTGCCAGCAGCCCGGGGGGCGAAGGCTATGGCTACACCTTC.